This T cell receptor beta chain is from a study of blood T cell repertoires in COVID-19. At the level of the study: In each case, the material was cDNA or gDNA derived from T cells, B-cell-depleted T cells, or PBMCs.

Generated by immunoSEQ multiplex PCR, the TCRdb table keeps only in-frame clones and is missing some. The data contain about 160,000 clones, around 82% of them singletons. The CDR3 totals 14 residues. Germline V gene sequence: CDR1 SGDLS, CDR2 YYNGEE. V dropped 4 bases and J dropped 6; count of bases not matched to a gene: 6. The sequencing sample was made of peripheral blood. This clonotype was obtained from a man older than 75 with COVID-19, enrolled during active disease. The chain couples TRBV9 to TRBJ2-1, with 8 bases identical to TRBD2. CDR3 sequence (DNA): TGTGCCAGCAGCAGGGGACTAGAGGGCAATGAGCAGTTCTTC. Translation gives CASSRGLEGNEQFF. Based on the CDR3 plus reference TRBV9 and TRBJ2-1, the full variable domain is DSGVTQTPKHLITATGQRVTLRCSPRSGDLSVYWYQQSLDQGLQFLIQYYNGEERAKGNILERFSAQQFPDLHSELNLSSLELGDSALYFCASSRGLEGNEQFFGPGTRLTVL.